Described below is a single T cell receptor beta chain sequence and its context. The V segment lost 4 bases and the J segment 10 bases; nucleotides outside the gene matches: 10. The CDR3 has 13 residues. Germline assignment: CDR1 SGHDT and CDR2 YYEEEE. The source of the sample is a study of blood T cell repertoires in COVID-19. Study in general: PBMCs, B-cell-depleted T cells, or T cells provided the cDNA or gDNA that made up the material.

As originally analysed: Nucleated cell counts were estimated from reference gene primer amplification. Profiling relied on immunoSEQ multiplex PCR, and the TCRdb table lists in-frame clones only, not all of them. V and J calls and clone size are given by that table; D and trimming were obtained from the DNA. The sample carries 95,000 to 150,000 clones, around 82% recorded once. The V and J genes are TRBV5-6 and TRBJ1-2, with 7 bases aligning to TRBD1. The receptor's source is a human donor in a cohort sampled during active COVID-19. The material sequenced was peripheral blood. This chain's CDR3 is CASSPDSGGPYTF. In DNA form, the CDR3 reads TGTGCCAGCAGCCCGGACTCAGGGGGACCCTACACCTTC.